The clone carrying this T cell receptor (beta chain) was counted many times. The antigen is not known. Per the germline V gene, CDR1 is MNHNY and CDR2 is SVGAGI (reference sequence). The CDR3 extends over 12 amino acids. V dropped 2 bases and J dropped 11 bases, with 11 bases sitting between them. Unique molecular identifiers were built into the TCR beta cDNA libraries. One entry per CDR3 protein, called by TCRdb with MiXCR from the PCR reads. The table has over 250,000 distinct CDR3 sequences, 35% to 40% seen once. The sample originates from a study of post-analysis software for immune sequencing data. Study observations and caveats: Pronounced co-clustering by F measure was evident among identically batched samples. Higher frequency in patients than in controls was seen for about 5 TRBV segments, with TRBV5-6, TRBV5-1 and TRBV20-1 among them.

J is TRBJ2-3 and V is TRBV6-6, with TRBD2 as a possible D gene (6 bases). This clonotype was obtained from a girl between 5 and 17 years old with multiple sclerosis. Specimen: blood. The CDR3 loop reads CASSYVAAGQYF. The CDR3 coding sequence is TGTGCCAGCAGTTACGTCGCAGCGGGGCAGTATTTT.